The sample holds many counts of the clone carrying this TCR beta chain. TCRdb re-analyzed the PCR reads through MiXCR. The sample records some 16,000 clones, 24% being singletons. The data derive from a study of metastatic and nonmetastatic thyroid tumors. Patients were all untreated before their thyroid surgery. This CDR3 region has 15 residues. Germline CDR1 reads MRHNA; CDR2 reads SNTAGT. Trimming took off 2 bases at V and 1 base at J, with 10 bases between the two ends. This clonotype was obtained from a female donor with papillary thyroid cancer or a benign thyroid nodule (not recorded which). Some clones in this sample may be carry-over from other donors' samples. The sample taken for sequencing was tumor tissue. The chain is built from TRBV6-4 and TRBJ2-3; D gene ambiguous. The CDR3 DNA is TGTGCCAGCAGTGACGTCTTAGGCGGCACAGATACGCAGTATTTT. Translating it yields CASSDVLGGTDTQYF.